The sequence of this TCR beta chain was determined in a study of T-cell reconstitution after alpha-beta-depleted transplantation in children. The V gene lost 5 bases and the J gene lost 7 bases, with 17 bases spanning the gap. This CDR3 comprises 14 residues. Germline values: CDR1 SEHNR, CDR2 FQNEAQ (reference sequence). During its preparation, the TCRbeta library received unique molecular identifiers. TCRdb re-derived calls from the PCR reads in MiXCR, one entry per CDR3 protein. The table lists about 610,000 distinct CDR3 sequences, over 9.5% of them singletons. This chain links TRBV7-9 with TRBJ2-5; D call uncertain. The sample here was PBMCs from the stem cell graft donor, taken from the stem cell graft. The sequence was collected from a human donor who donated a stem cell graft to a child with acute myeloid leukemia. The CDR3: CASSDSLPERTQYF. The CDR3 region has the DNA TGTGCCAGCAGCGATAGTCTCCCCGAGAGGACCCAGTACTTC.